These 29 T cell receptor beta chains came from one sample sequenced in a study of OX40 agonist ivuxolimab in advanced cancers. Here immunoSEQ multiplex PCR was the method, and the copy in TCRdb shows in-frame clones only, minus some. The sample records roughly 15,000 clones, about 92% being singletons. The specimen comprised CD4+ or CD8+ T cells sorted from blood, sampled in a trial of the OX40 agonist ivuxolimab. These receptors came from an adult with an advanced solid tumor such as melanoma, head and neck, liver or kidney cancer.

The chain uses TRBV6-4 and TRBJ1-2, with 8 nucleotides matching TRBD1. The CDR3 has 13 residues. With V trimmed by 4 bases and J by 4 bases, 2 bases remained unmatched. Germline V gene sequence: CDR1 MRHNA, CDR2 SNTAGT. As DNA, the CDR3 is TGTGCCAGCAGTGCACAGGGGGGCTATGGCTACACCTTC. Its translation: CASSAQGGYGYTF.

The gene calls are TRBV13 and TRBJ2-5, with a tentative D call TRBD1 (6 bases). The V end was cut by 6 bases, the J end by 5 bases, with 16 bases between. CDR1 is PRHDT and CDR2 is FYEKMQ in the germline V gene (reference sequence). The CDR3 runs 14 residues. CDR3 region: CASSFLQGPETQYF. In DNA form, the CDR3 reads TGTGCCAGCAGTTTCCTTCAGGGGCCGGAGACCCAGTACTTC.

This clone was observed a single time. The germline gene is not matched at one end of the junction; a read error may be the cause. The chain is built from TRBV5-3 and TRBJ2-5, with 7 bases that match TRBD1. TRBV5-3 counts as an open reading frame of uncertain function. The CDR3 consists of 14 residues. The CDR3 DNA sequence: TGCGCCAGCTGGAGCAGGGGGATGGAGGAGACCCAGTACTTC. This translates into CASWSRGMEETQYF.

CDR3 loop: CASSIGSTEQYF. The CDR3, as DNA: TGTGCCAGTAGCATCGGGAGTACCGAGCAGTACTTC. The rearrangement uses TRBV19 and TRBJ2-7, with a possible D match to TRBD2 (6 bases). V was cut by 6 bases and J by 6 bases, with 12 bases left in between. The CDR3 loop spans 12 amino acids. Germline CDR1 reads LNHDA; CDR2 reads SQIVND (reference sequence). Together with reference TRBV19 and TRBJ2-7, the CDR3 gives the full variable domain: DGGITQSPKYLFRKEGQNVTLSCEQNLNHDAMYWYRQDPGQGLRLIYYSQIVNDFQKGDIAEGYSVSREKKESFPLTVTSAQKNPTAFYLCASSIGSTEQYFGPGTRLTVT.

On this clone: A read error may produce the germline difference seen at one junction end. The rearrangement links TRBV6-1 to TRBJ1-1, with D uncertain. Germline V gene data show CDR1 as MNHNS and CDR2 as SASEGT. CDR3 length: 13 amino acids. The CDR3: CASSEFLNTEAFF. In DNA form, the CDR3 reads TGTGCCAGTAGTGAGTTCTTGAACACTGAAGCTTTCTTT.

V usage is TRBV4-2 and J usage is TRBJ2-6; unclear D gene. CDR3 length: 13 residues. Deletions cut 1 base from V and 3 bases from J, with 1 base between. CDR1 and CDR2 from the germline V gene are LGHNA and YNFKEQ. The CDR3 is CASSQGGANVLTF. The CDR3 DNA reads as TGTGCCAGCAGCCAAGGTGGGGCCAACGTCCTGACTTTC.

The CDR3 reads CASSLALGGAPGRKDTQYF. The CDR3 nucleotides are TGTGCCAGCAGTTTAGCCCTTGGTGGCGCCCCGGGTCGCAAAGATACGCAGTATTTT. J is TRBJ2-3 and V is TRBV27; no clear D gene. The germline V gene has CDR1 MNHEY and CDR2 SMNVEV (reference sequence). V was clipped by 2 bases and J by 5 bases, with 26 bases between them. There are 19 residues in the CDR3.

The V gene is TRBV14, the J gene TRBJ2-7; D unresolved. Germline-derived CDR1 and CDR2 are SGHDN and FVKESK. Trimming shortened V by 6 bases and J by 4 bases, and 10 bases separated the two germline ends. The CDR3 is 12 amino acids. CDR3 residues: CASRPQRYEQYF. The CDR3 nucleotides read TGTGCCAGCAGACCCCAGAGGTACGAGCAGTACTTC.

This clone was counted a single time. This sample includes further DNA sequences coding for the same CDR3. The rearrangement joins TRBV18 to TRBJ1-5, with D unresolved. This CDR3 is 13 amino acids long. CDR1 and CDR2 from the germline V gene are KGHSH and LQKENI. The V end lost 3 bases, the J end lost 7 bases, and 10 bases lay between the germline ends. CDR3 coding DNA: TGTGCCAGCTCACCGCCGGGGAACCAGCCCCAGCATTTT. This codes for CASSPPGNQPQHF.

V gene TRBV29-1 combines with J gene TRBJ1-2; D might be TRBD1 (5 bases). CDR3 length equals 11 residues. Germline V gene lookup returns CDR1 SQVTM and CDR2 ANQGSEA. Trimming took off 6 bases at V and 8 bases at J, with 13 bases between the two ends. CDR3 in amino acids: CSVAGLRGYTF. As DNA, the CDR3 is TGCAGCGTGGCAGGGTTGAGAGGCTACACCTTC.

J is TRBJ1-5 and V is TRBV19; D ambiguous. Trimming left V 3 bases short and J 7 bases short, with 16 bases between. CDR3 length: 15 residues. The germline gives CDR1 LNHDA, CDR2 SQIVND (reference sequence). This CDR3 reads CASSIRDSLEQPQHF. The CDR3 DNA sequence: TGTGCCAGTAGTATTAGGGATTCCCTTGAACAGCCCCAGCATTTT. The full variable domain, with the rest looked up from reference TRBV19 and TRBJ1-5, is DGGITQSPKYLFRKEGQNVTLSCEQNLNHDAMYWYRQDPGQGLRLIYYSQIVNDFQKGDIAEGYSVSREKKESFPLTVTSAQKNPTAFYLCASSIRDSLEQPQHFGDGTRLSIL.

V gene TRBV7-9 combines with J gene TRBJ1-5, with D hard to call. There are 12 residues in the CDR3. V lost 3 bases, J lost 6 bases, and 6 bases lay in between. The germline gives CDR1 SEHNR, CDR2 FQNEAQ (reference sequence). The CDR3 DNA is TGTGCCAGCAGCTTGGCGGGTCAGCCCCAGCATTTT. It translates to CASSLAGQPQHF.

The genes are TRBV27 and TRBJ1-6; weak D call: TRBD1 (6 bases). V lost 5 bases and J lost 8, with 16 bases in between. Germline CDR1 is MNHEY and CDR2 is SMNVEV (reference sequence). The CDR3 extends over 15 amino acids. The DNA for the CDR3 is TGTGCCAGCAGTGCTCAACAGGGTCTGGATTCACCCCTCCACTTT. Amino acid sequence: CASSAQQGLDSPLHF.

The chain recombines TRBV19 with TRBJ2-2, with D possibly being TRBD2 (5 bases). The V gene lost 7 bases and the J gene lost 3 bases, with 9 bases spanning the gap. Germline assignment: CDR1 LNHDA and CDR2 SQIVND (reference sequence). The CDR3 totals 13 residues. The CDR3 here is CASTWEYTGELFF. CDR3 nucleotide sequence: TGTGCCAGTACGTGGGAGTACACCGGGGAGCTGTTTTTT.

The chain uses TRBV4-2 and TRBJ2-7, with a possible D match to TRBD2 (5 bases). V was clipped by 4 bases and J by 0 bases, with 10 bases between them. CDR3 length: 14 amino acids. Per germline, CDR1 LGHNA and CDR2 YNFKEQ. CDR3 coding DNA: TGTGCCAGCAGCCCCGGGGTCTCCTCCTACGAGCAGTACTTC. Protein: CASSPGVSSYEQYF.

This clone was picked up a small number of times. CDR3 coding DNA: TGTGCCAGCAGCCAAGATCTGAGCGGTAATGAGCAGTTCTTC. This translates into CASSQDLSGNEQFF. This chain joins TRBV4-2 and TRBJ2-1, with a weak D call TRBD2 (5 bases). The germline V and J ends were trimmed by 0 bases and 7 bases, with 10 bases remaining between them. Germline V gene lookup returns CDR1 LGHNA and CDR2 YNFKEQ. The CDR3 contains 14 residues.

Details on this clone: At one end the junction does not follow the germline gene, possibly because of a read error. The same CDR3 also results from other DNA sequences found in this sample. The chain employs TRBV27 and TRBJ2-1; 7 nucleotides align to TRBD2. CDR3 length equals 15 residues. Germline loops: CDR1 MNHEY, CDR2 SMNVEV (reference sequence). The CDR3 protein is CTSSFGGSSYNEQFF. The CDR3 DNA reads TGTACCAGCAGTTTTGGCGGGAGTTCCTACAATGAGCAGTTCTTC.

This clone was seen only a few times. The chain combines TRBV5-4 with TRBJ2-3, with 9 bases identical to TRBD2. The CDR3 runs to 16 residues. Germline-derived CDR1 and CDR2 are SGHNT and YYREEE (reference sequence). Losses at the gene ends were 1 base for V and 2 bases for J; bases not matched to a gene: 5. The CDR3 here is CASSLLREGPTDTQYF. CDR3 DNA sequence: TGTGCCAGCAGCTTGTTGCGGGAGGGCCCCACAGATACGCAGTATTTT.

CDR3 protein: CAISHPPGTSGGAETQYF. The CDR3 bases are TGTGCCATCAGCCATCCTCCCGGGACTAGCGGGGGTGCAGAGACCCAGTACTTC. The chain links TRBV10-3 to TRBJ2-5; 14 positions match TRBD2. V gave up 6 bases and J gave up 4 bases; unmatched junction bases: 13. The CDR3 length is 18 residues. Germline assignment: CDR1 ENHRY and CDR2 SYGVKD.

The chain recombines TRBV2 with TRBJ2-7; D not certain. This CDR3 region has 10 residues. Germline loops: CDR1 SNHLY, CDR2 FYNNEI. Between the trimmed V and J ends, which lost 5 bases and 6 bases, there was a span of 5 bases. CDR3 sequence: CASSSIEQYF. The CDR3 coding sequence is TGTGCCAGCAGTTCAATCGAGCAGTACTTC. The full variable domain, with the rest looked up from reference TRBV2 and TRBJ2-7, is EPEVTQTPSHQVTQMGQEVILRCVPISNHLYFYWYRQILGQKVEFLVSFYNNEISEKSEIFDDQFSVERPDGSNFTLKIRSTKLEDSAMYFCASSSIEQYFGPGTRLTVT.

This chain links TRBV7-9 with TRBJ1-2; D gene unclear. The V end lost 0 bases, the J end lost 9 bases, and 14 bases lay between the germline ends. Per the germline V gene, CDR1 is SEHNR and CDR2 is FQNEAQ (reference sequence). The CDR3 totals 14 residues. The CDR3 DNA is TGTGCCAGCAGCTTAGCGCAAAAGACCGATAGCTACACCTTC. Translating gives CASSLAQKTDSYTF.

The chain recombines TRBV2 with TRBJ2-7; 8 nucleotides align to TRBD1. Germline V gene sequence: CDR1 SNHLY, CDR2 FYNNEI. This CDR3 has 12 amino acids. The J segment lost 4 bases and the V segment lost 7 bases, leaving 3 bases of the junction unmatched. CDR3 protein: CASNRGLYEQYF. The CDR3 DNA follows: TGTGCCAGCAACAGGGGGTTGTACGAGCAGTACTTC.

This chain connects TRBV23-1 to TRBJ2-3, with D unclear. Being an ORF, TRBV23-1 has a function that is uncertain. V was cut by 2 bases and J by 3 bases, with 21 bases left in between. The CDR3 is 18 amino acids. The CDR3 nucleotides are TGCGCCAGCAGTCAAAGGGCCCTCTGGTTAGGGCTAACAGATACGCAGTATTTT. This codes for CASSQRALWLGLTDTQYF.

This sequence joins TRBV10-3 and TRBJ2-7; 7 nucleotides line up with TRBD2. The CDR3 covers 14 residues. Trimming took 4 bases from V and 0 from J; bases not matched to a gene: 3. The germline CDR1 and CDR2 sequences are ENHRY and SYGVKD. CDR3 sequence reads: CAISGGGSSYEQYF. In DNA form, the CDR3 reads TGTGCCATCAGTGGGGGGGGGAGCTCCTACGAGCAGTACTTC.

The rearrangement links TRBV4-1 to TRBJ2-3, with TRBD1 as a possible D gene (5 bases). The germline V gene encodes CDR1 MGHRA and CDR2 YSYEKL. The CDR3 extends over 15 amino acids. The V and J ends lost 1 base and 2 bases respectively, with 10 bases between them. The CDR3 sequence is CASSQGGRLTDTQYF. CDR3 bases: TGCGCCAGCAGCCAAGGGGGCAGGCTCACAGATACGCAGTATTTT.

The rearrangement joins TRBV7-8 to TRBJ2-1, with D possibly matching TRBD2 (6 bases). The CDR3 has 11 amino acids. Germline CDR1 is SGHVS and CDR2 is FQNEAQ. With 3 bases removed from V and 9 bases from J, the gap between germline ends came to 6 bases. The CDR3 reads CASSLEGEQFF. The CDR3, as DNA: TGTGCCAGCAGCTTGGAGGGTGAGCAGTTCTTC.

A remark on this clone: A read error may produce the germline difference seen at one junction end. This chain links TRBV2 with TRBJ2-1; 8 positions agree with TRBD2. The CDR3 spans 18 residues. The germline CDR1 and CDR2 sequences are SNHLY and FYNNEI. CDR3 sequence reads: CASSEALRISGIYHEQFF. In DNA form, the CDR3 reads TGTGCCAGCAGTGAAGCGCTTAGGATTAGCGGGATCTACCATGAGCAGTTCTTC.

CDR3 bases: TGTGCCACCAGTGGGCGGGAGATATTGGACACCGGGGAGCTGTTTTTT. Protein sequence: CATSGREILDTGELFF. The chain recombines TRBV15 with TRBJ2-2; 7 nucleotides line up with TRBD2. This CDR3 is built from 16 residues. Looked up from germline, CDR1 is LNHNV and CDR2 is YYDKDF (reference sequence). V dropped 6 bases and J dropped 3; count of bases not matched to a gene: 10.

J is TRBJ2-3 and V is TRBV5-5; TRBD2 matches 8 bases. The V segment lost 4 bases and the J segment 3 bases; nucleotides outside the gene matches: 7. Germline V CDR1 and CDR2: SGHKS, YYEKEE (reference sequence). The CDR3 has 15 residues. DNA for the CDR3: TGTGCCAGCAGCCCCCCGGGGGGGTGGACAGATACGCAGTATTTT. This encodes CASSPPGGWTDTQYF.